Following are 7 T cell receptor beta chains from one sample sequenced in a study of PD-1 blockade in mismatch repair-deficient tumors. This sample's time point: identical roughly eleven-day culture without peptide (control). The antigens these receptors bind are not known. Some clones are missing from TCRdb's copy, which holds only in-frame ones; the method was immunoSEQ multiplex PCR. The sample gives about 14,000 clones, 86% of which show up once; 10% to 12% is in the top ten. The sequences come from cells cultured in vitro, collected from a patient treated with pembrolizumab. These receptors were obtained from an adult with mismatch repair-deficient cancer.

Worth noting for this clone: Mismatch with germline at one junction end may stem from a read error. The rearrangement joins TRBV4-1 to TRBJ2-1, with 11 bases matching TRBD1. This CDR3 is built from 14 residues. Germline V gene data show CDR1 as MGHRA and CDR2 as YSYEKL. This CDR3 is CASSPEDRGRPWIF. Here the CDR3 DNA reads TGCGCCAGCAGCCCAGAGGACAGGGGGCGCCCCTGGATCTTC.

This chain uses TRBV18 with TRBJ2-7, with 10 bases aligning to TRBD2. Trimming cost V 2 bases and J 2 bases; bases outside gene matches: 12. This CDR3 spans 18 amino acids. CDR1 is KGHSH and CDR2 is LQKENI in the germline V gene. This CDR3 is CASSPTSGIGPPTYEQYF. In DNA form, the CDR3 reads TGTGCCAGCTCACCAACTAGCGGGATAGGACCCCCAACCTACGAGCAGTACTTC.

J is TRBJ2-2 and V is TRBV5-1, with a weak D call TRBD1 (6 bases). Germline values: CDR1 SGHRS, CDR2 YFSETQ. The ends were cut back, 0 bases at V and 1 base at J, with 13 bases in the middle. The CDR3 consists of 17 residues. As DNA, the CDR3 is TGCGCCAGCAGCTTGGTATGGGACAAAAAGAACACCGGGGAGCTGTTTTTT. Its translation: CASSLVWDKKNTGELFF. Filled out from reference TRBV5-1 and TRBJ2-2, the complete variable domain reads KAGVTQTPRYLIKTRGQQVTLSCSPISGHRSVSWYQQTPGQGLQFLFEYFSETQRNKGNFPGRFSGRQFSNSRSEMNVSTLELGDSALYLCASSLVWDKKNTGELFFGEGSRLTVL.

V usage is TRBV28 and J usage is TRBJ2-3, with D possibly being TRBD1 (6 bases). The CDR3 loop spans 16 amino acids. Germline V gene data show CDR1 as MDHEN and CDR2 as SYDVKM. Trimming took 5 bases from V and 9 from J, leaving 24 bases between them. The CDR3 loop is CASSTAGTTLTGTQYF. CDR3 sequence (DNA): TGTGCCAGCAGTACCGCCGGGACAACTTTGACAGGCACGCAGTATTTT.

The chain uses TRBV4-1 and TRBJ1-2; D is ambiguous. This CDR3 has 12 amino acids. V lost 5 bases to trimming and J lost 5 bases, with 9 bases between them. Germline V lookup: CDR1 MGHRA, CDR2 YSYEKL. This CDR3 is CASSGADYGYTF. The CDR3, as DNA: TGCGCCAGCAGCGGAGCAGATTATGGCTACACCTTC.

The chain has TRBV27 and TRBJ2-6; a possible D gene is TRBD2 (6 bases). This CDR3 has 15 amino acids. The germline V gene encodes CDR1 MNHEY and CDR2 SMNVEV (reference sequence). Trimming took 2 bases from V and 5 from J, leaving 10 bases between them. The CDR3: CASSLGDFRANVLTF. CDR3 in DNA: TGTGCCAGCAGTTTAGGGGACTTTCGGGCCAACGTCCTGACTTTC.

This chain uses TRBV5-1 with TRBJ2-7; the D is unclear. Germline lookup yields CDR1 SGHRS and CDR2 YFSETQ. V was cut by 0 bases and J by 1 base, with 8 bases left in between. The CDR3 contains 14 residues. The DNA for the CDR3 is TGCGCCAGCAGCTTGGGGTGGTCATCCTACGAGCAGTACTTC. It is translated as CASSLGWSSYEQYF.